This TCR beta chain is drawn from a study of control samples from healthy donors and cancer patients. The germline V and J ends were trimmed by 8 bases and 7 bases, with 8 bases remaining between them. Looked up from germline, CDR1 is SGHVS and CDR2 is FNYEAQ. The CDR3 runs to 11 residues. Sequencing was performed with immunoSEQ multiplex PCR; in TCRdb, only in-frame clones are kept and a portion is missing. Among 140,000 or so clones, roughly 89% were seen once, and the ten largest hold 4.9%. This sequence joins TRBV7-6 and TRBJ1-4, with unresolved D. The TCR sequence derives from a man under 40 in good health. What was sequenced was blood. CDR3 loop: CASGFSEKLFF. The DNA of the CDR3 is TGTGCCAGCGGGTTTTCTGAAAAACTGTTTTTT.